This entry describes one T cell receptor (beta chain). As yet, its antigen is unknown. PCR involved 60 Vbeta and 13 Jbeta primers. Method: immunoSEQ multiplex PCR; TCRdb's copy keeps in-frame clones and lacks some. Among under 200,000 clones listed, over 80% were seen once. This specimen comes from a study of cytomegalovirus exposure and HLA in healthy donors. Regarding the study as a whole: Accounts indicate the classifier identified cytomegalovirus status with strong specificity and sensitivity. Cytomegalovirus-associated status was assigned to about 160 TCR beta chains. Later analysis identified several of the most significant clusters that appeared linked to common viral pathogens.

The CDR3 has 16 amino acids. Germline V lookup: CDR1 LNHNV, CDR2 YYDKDF (reference sequence). V was pared by 7 bases and J by 7 bases, with 16 bases of the junction left unmatched. This clonotype was sampled from a human donor in good health. The chain couples TRBV15 to TRBJ2-1; TRBD2 aligns across 7 bases. The sample consisted of PBMCs. The CDR3 region has the DNA TGTGCCACCACCCCAGAGCGGGGCCCAGGGCCAAATGAGCAGTTCTTC. It is translated as CATTPERGPGPNEQFF.